This entry features one T cell receptor (beta chain) sequence. Antigen specificity is unknown. Trimming pared 6 bases from V and 4 bases from J, leaving 15 bases between. The germline V gene has CDR1 MDHEN and CDR2 SYDVKM. The CDR3 loop spans 15 amino acids. Second-dose intervals of approximately 4 or approximately 12 weeks were pooled. The data were taken from a study of T cell responses to AZD1222 COVID-19 vaccine. Points from the study as a whole: Recipients of two AZD1222 doses showed rising Spike-specific TCR breadth and depth. Just a handful of AZD1222 recipients tested seropositive at baseline. A mostly white British donor set with more females was recruited, and clonal diversity was possibly underestimated.

Sequenced by immunoSEQ multiplex PCR; TCRdb stores in-frame clones only, minus some. The sample comprises more than 75,000 clones, about four fifths of which are singletons, and about 1.3% rests with the top ten. This sequence was found in an adult who received the AZD1222 COVID-19 vaccine. Material: peripheral blood, obtained 28 days after the second AZD1222 dose. This chain links TRBV28 with TRBJ2-2; a weak D match, TRBD2 (6 bases). CDR3 residues: CASRRTGAGTGELFF. The CDR3 bases are TGTGCCAGCAGGCGGACGGGAGCGGGCACCGGGGAGCTGTTTTTT.